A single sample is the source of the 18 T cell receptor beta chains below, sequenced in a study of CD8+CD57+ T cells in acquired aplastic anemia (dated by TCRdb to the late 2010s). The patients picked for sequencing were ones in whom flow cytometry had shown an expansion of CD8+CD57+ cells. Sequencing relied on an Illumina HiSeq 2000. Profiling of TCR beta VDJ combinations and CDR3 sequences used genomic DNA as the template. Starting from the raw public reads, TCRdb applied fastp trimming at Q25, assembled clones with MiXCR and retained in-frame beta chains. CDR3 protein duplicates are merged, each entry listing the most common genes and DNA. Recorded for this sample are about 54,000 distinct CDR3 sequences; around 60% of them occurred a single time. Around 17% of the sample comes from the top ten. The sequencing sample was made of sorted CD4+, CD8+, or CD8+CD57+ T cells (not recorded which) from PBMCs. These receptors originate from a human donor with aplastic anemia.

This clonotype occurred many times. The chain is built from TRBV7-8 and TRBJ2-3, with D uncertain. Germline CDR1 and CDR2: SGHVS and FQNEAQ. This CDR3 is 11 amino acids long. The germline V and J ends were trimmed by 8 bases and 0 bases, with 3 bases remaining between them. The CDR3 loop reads CASLSTDTQYF. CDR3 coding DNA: TGTGCCAGCCTTAGCACAGATACGCAGTATTTT.

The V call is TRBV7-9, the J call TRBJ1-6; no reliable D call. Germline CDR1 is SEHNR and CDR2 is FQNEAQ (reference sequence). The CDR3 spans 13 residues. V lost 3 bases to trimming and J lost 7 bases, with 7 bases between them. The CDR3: CASSLEGNSPLHF. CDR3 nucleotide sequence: TGTGCCAGCAGCTTGGAAGGAAATTCACCCCTCCACTTT.

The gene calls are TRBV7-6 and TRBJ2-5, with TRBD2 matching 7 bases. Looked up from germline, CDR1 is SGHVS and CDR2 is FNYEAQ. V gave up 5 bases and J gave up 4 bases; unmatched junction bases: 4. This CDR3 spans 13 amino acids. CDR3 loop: CASSRGERETQYF. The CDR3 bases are TGTGCCAGCAGCCGGGGGGAGCGAGAGACCCAGTACTTC.

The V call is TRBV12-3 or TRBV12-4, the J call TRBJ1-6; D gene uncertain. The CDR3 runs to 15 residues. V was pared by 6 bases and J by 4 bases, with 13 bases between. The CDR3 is CASRSGVTYNSPLHF. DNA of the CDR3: TGTGCCAGCAGGTCAGGTGTGACTTATAATTCACCCCTCCACTTT.

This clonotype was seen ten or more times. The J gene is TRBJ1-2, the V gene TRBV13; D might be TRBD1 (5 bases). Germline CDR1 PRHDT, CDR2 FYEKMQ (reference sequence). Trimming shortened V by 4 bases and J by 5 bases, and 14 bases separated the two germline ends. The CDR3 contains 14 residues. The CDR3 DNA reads TGTGCCAGCAGCTCTCGGTCAGGGAAGTATGGCTACACCTTC. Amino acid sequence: CASSSRSGKYGYTF.

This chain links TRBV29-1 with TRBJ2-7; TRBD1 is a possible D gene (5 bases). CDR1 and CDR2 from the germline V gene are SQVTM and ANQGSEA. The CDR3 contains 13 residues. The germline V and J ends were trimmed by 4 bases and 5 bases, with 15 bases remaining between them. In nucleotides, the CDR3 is TGCAGCGTTGTAGTCAGGGTGGTAAACGAGCAGTACTTC. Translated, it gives CSVVVRVVNEQYF.

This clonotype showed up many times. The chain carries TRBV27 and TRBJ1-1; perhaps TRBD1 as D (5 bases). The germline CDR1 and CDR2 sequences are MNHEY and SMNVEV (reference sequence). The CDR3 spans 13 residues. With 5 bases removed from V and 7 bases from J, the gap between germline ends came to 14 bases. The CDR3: CASSIGTGNEAFF. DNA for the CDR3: TGTGCCAGCAGTATAGGGACCGGGAATGAAGCTTTCTTT.

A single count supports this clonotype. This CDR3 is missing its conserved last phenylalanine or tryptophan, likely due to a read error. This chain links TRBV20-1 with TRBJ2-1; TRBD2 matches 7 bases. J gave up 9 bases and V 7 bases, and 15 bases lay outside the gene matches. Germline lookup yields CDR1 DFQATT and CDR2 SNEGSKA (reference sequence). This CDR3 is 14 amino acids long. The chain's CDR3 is CSVDLGRELREQFL. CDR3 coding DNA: TGCAGTGTTGATTTAGGGCGGGAGCTCCGTGAGCAGTTCCTC.

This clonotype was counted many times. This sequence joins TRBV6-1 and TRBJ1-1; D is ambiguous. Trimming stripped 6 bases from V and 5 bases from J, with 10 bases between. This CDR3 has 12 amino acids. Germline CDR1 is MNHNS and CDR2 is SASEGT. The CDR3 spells CASRVSGTEAFF. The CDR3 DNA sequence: TGTGCCAGCAGGGTTTCGGGGACTGAAGCTTTCTTT.

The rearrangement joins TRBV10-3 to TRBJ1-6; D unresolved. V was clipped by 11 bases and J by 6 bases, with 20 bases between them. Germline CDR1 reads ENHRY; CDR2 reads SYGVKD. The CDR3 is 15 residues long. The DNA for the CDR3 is TGTGCCTCAAAAGGCAGTTCAATCCGTAATTCACCCCTCCACTTT. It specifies CASKGSSIRNSPLHF.

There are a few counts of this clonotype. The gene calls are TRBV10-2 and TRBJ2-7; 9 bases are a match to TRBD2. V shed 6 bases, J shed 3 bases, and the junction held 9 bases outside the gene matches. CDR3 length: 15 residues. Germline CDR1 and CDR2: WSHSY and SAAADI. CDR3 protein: CASRRASGEYYEQYF. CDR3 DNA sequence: TGCGCCAGCAGGAGGGCTAGCGGGGAATACTACGAGCAGTACTTC.

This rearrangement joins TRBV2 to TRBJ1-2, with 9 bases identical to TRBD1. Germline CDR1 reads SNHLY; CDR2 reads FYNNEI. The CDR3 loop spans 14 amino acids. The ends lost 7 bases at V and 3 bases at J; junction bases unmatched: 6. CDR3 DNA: TGTGCCAGCACGGTTCGGGACAGGGACTATGGCTACACCTTC. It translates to CASTVRDRDYGYTF.

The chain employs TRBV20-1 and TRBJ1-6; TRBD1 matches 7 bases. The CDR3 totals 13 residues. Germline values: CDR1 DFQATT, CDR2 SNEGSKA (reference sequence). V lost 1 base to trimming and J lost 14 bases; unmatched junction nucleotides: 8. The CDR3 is CSARVSGGSALHF. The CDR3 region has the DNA TGCAGTGCTAGAGTGTCAGGGGGTTCGGCCCTCCACTTT.

In DNA form, the CDR3 reads TGTGCCAGCAGCTCGGGACTAGCAAGGACAGATACGCAGTATTTT. Protein: CASSSGLARTDTQYF. The chain combines TRBV7-6 with TRBJ2-3; 9 nucleotides match TRBD2. The CDR3 runs to 15 residues. CDR1 is SGHVS and CDR2 is FNYEAQ in the germline V gene. The trim removed 4 bases at V and 3 bases at J, leaving 5 bases unmatched.

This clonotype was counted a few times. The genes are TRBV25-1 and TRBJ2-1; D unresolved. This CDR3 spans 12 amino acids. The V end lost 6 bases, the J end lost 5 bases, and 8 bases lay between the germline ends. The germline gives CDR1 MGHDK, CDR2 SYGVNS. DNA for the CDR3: TGTGCCAGCAGAGATCGGAACAATGAGCAGTTCTTC. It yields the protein CASRDRNNEQFF.

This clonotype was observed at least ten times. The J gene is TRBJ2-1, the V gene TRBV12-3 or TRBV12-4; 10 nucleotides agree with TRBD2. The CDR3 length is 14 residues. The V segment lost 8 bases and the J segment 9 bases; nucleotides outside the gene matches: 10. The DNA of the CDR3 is TGTGCCAGCGGCCGACCCGGGACTAGCGCTGAGCAGTTCTTC. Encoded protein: CASGRPGTSAEQFF.

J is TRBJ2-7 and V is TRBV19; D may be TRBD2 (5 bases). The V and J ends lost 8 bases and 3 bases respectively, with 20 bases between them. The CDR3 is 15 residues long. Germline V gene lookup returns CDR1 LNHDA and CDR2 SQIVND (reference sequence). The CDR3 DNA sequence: TGTGCCAGTGCTAGGGAAAACGGGGTAGGCTACGAGCAGTACTTC. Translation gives CASARENGVGYEQYF. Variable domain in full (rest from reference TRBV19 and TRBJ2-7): DGGITQSPKYLFRKEGQNVTLSCEQNLNHDAMYWYRQDPGQGLRLIYYSQIVNDFQKGDIAEGYSVSREKKESFPLTVTSAQKNPTAFYLCASARENGVGYEQYFGPGTRLTVT.

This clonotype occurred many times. The CDR3 DNA is TGTGCCAGCAGCTCACAGGGGACCGAGCAGTACTTC. It codes for CASSSQGTEQYF. The gene calls are TRBV4-2 and TRBJ2-7, with 7 positions matching TRBD1. The germline CDR1 and CDR2 sequences are LGHNA and YNFKEQ. The CDR3 spans 12 residues. The trim removed 5 bases at V and 6 bases at J, leaving 4 bases unmatched.